Reported below is one T cell receptor beta chain. The Seattle patients joined while their infection was active and were tracked longitudinally afterward. These data originate in a study of blood T cell repertoires in COVID-19. For the study at large: From the United States, Italy and Spain came samples of acute and convalescent COVID-19. T cells, B-cell-depleted T cells, or PBMCs provided the cDNA or gDNA that served as material.

In the original analysis: Scientists estimated how many nucleated cells there were by amplifying reference gene primers. Repertoires were generated with immunoSEQ multiplex PCR, while TCRdb's copy carries only in-frame clones and drops some. V and J calls and clone size are as listed in that table; D and trimming were resolved from the DNA. The sample yields 95,000 to 150,000 clones, 90% seen once. This CDR3 comprises 14 residues. Germline loops: CDR1 LGHDT, CDR2 YNNKEL (reference sequence). V lost 4 bases and J lost 1, with 10 bases in between. V gene TRBV3-1 (or the pseudogene TRBV3-2) combines with J gene TRBJ2-5; D possibly corresponds to TRBD2 (5 bases). Sequencing input: peripheral blood. The TCR originated in a woman aged 60 to 75 with COVID-19, enrolled during active disease. The CDR3 DNA is TGTGCCAGCAGCCTCCACGGGGTCCAAGAGACCCAGTACTTC. Its translation is CASSLHGVQETQYF.